The 25 T cell receptor beta chains below were found in one sample sequenced in a study of cytomegalovirus exposure and HLA in healthy donors. PCR employed 60 Vbeta and 13 Jbeta primers. TCRdb keeps only in-frame clones here, not all; method: immunoSEQ multiplex PCR. The table has a few hundred thousand clones, just over 70% seen once. Sequencing was done on a sample of PBMCs. The receptor source for this set is a female donor in good health and CMV-seronegative.

This clone was observed a few times. DNA for the CDR3: TGTGCCAGTTCGTTTGGGACAGGGTTAGCAGATACGCAGTATTTT. It translates to CASSFGTGLADTQYF. This chain uses TRBV6-1 with TRBJ2-3, with TRBD1 matching 9 bases. The CDR3 is 15 amino acids. CDR1 MNHNS and CDR2 SASEGT come from the germline V gene. Trimming removed 9 bases from V and 4 bases from J; junction bases left unmatched: 11.

The V call is TRBV11-2, the J call TRBJ1-2, with 8 bases lining up with TRBD1. Germline CDR1 reads SGHAT; CDR2 reads FQNNGV. The CDR3 is 18 amino acids. The trim removed 2 bases at V and 6 bases at J, leaving 17 bases unmatched. The CDR3 sequence is CASSLWGLGTGGENGYTF. CDR3 sequence (DNA): TGTGCCAGCAGCTTATGGGGGCTCGGGACAGGAGGTGAGAATGGCTACACCTTC.

This clone was seen a single time. This chain uses TRBV30 with TRBJ2-1, with no clear D. The CDR3 totals 11 residues. The germline V gene has CDR1 GTSNPN and CDR2 SVGIG (reference sequence). Trimming removed 2 bases from V and 10 bases from J, with 9 bases in between. The CDR3 spells CAWSRRIEQFF. CDR3 bases: TGTGCCTGGAGTCGGCGGATCGAGCAGTTCTTC.

The V call is TRBV6-1, the J call TRBJ1-4, with D possibly matching TRBD1 (6 bases). V lost 6 bases and J lost 4, with 12 bases in between. Germline values: CDR1 MNHNS, CDR2 SASEGT. CDR3 size: 14 residues. CDR3 loop: CASSQGSGNEKLFF. In DNA form, the CDR3 reads TGTGCCAGCAGCCAGGGGTCCGGTAATGAAAAACTGTTTTTT.

This CDR3 is CASSLAGGVNNGEQYF. CDR3 sequence (DNA): TGTGCCAGCAGCTTGGCCGGGGGGGTGAACAACGGCGAGCAGTACTTC. The chain links TRBV5-5 to TRBJ2-7, with TRBD2 matching over 8 bases. Trimming removed 0 bases from V and 6 bases from J; junction bases left unmatched: 11. Germline V gene lookup returns CDR1 SGHKS and CDR2 YYEKEE (reference sequence). This CDR3 region has 16 residues.

The chain employs TRBV5-1 and TRBJ2-3, with TRBD1 as a possible D gene (5 bases). The CDR3 is made up of 15 amino acids. Germline V gene sequence: CDR1 SGHRS, CDR2 YFSETQ. Trimming took 5 bases from V and 2 from J, leaving 15 bases between them. The chain's CDR3 is CASSGAHLTTDTQYF. CDR3 nucleotide sequence: TGCGCCAGCAGTGGGGCCCATTTAACCACAGATACGCAGTATTTT.

J is TRBJ2-6 and V is TRBV4-2, with unresolved D. The CDR3 has 18 amino acids. The germline V and J ends were trimmed by 1 base and 2 bases, with 15 bases remaining between them. In germline, CDR1 is LGHNA, CDR2 YNFKEQ. The chain's CDR3 is CASSQARQVATGANVLTF. As DNA, the CDR3 is TGTGCCAGCAGCCAAGCACGGCAGGTCGCTACTGGGGCCAACGTCCTGACTTTC.

This clone was counted once. This chain joins TRBV19 and TRBJ2-5; TRBD2 matches at 10 bases. This CDR3 has 15 residues. The V and J ends lost 4 bases and 1 base, in that order; junction bases with no gene match: 3. Germline V lookup: CDR1 LNHDA, CDR2 SQIVND (reference sequence). CDR3 residues: CASSKLAGAQETQYF. The CDR3 coding sequence is TGTGCCAGTAGTAAGCTAGCGGGAGCCCAAGAGACCCAGTACTTC.

J is TRBJ2-1 and V is TRBV9, with 13 nucleotides matching TRBD2. J lost 3 bases, V lost 4 bases, and 7 bases had no gene match. This CDR3 has 17 residues. Per germline, CDR1 SGDLS and CDR2 YYNGEE. The CDR3 sequence is CASSPRTSGGFYNEQFF. CDR3 DNA: TGTGCCAGCAGCCCCAGGACTAGCGGGGGTTTCTACAATGAGCAGTTCTTC.

CDR3 region: CASSYRDGREQYF. For the CDR3, the DNA is TGTGCCAGCAGTTACAGGGACGGGAGGGAGCAGTACTTC. The V gene is TRBV6-6, the J gene TRBJ2-7; 7 nucleotides agree with TRBD2. The CDR3 covers 13 residues. In germline, CDR1 is MNHNY, CDR2 SVGAGI (reference sequence). V lost 2 bases to trimming and J lost 7 bases; unmatched junction nucleotides: 5.

The chain joins TRBV7-3 to TRBJ2-5; D is perhaps TRBD2 (5 bases). Trimming took 4 bases from V and 3 from J, leaving 9 bases between them. There are 13 residues in the CDR3. Germline V gives CDR1 SGHTA, CDR2 FQGTGA. CDR3 in amino acids: CASSSDFEETQYF. The CDR3 coding sequence is TGTGCCAGCAGCTCGGACTTTGAAGAGACCCAGTACTTC.

The rearrangement links TRBV27 to TRBJ2-3, with TRBD2 as a possible D gene (6 bases). This CDR3 region has 15 residues. In germline, CDR1 is MNHEY, CDR2 SMNVEV (reference sequence). V was pared by 3 bases and J by 1 base, with 11 bases between. This CDR3 is CASSFWEVGTDTQYF. The CDR3 region has the DNA TGTGCCAGCAGTTTTTGGGAGGTGGGCACAGATACGCAGTATTTT.

This clone showed up just a few times. The rearrangement links TRBV28 to TRBJ2-3; perhaps TRBD1 as D (6 bases). The CDR3 has 17 residues. Germline CDR1 is MDHEN and CDR2 is SYDVKM. The V gene lost 6 bases and the J gene lost 1 base, with 20 bases spanning the gap. The DNA of the CDR3 is TGTGCCAGCAGCCGACCACTACAGGGCTGGGGCACAGATACGCAGTATTTT. It encodes CASSRPLQGWGTDTQYF.

CDR3 amino acids: CASSLVVAQPQHF. The CDR3, as DNA: TGTGCCAGCAGCTTGGTGGTGGCTCAGCCCCAGCATTTT. The rearrangement uses TRBV5-5 and TRBJ1-5; D gene unclear. Trimming removed 0 bases from V and 6 bases from J, with 7 bases in between. This CDR3 spans 13 amino acids. Germline V gene lookup returns CDR1 SGHKS and CDR2 YYEKEE (reference sequence).

The chain employs TRBV27 and TRBJ2-7; TRBD2 agrees at 10 bases. The CDR3 spans 16 residues. The V gene end was trimmed by 1 base and the J gene end by 2 bases; junction bases not matched to a gene: 5. Germline-derived CDR1 and CDR2 are MNHEY and SMNVEV (reference sequence). In DNA form, the CDR3 reads TGTGCCAGCAGTTTATTGTCAGCGGGAGGGGCCTACGAGCAGTACTTC. Translation: CASSLLSAGGAYEQYF.

The chain joins TRBV27 to TRBJ1-4; possibly TRBD1 for D (5 bases). This CDR3 is built from 13 residues. Trimming took 3 bases from V and 8 from J, leaving 10 bases between them. Per the germline V gene, CDR1 is MNHEY and CDR2 is SMNVEV (reference sequence). Written as DNA, the CDR3 is TGTGCCAGCAGTTTCGCAGGGCCCGAAAAACTGTTTTTT. It yields the protein CASSFAGPEKLFF.

About this clone: This sample includes further DNA sequences coding for the same CDR3. The CDR3 sequence is CAWSSPGTEETQYF. The CDR3 bases are TGTGCCTGGAGTTCCCCCGGGACTGAGGAGACCCAGTACTTC. This rearrangement joins TRBV30 to TRBJ2-5, with D possibly matching TRBD2 (6 bases). There are 14 residues in the CDR3. CDR1 and CDR2 (germline): GTSNPN, SVGIG (reference sequence). V was trimmed by 2 bases and J by 5 bases, leaving 15 bases between them.

The chain combines TRBV9 with TRBJ1-1; 10 nucleotides align to TRBD1. Germline V gene data show CDR1 as SGDLS and CDR2 as YYNGEE. Trimming cost V 0 bases and J 4 bases; bases outside gene matches: 3. This CDR3 comprises 15 residues. CDR3 protein: CASSVDWDRGTEAFF. The CDR3 coding sequence is TGTGCCAGCAGCGTAGACTGGGACAGGGGCACTGAAGCTTTCTTT.

The chain recombines TRBV5-1 with TRBJ1-4; 9 nucleotides match TRBD1. Germline V gene sequence: CDR1 SGHRS, CDR2 YFSETQ. With V trimmed by 4 bases and J by 6 bases, 7 bases remained unmatched. This CDR3 has 15 amino acids. CDR3 DNA sequence: TGCGCCAGCAGCCCGACCGGGACAGGGTATGAAAAACTGTTTTTT. Its protein is CASSPTGTGYEKLFF. The entire variable domain, with the rest obtained from reference TRBV5-1 and TRBJ1-4, is as follows: KAGVTQTPRYLIKTRGQQVTLSCSPISGHRSVSWYQQTPGQGLQFLFEYFSETQRNKGNFPGRFSGRQFSNSRSEMNVSTLELGDSALYLCASSPTGTGYEKLFFGSGTQLSVL.

The chain couples TRBV19 to TRBJ2-3; D gene ambiguous. V dropped 10 bases and J dropped 2 bases, with 13 bases sitting between them. The CDR3 contains 13 residues. Germline assignment: CDR1 LNHDA and CDR2 SQIVND (reference sequence). The CDR3 loop is CAIARRPTDTQYF. The CDR3 nucleotides read TGTGCCATCGCCCGGCGGCCCACAGATACGCAGTATTTT.

The chain couples TRBV27 to TRBJ2-7; 10 bases line up with TRBD2. CDR1 and CDR2 (germline): MNHEY, SMNVEV (reference sequence). Unmatched junction bases numbered 7, after V lost 5 bases and J lost 6 bases. The CDR3 runs to 14 residues. CDR3 sequence (DNA): TGTGCCAGCAGTAGCGGGAGGGCCGGCCTCGAGCAGTACTTC. This sequence encodes CASSSGRAGLEQYF.

The rearrangement joins TRBV5-1 to TRBJ2-1; 7 bases agree with TRBD1. The CDR3 has 16 residues. CDR1 SGHRS and CDR2 YFSETQ come from the germline V gene. V dropped 4 bases and J dropped 10; count of bases not matched to a gene: 17. CDR3 DNA sequence: TGCGCCAGCAGCCAAACCGGGACAGCCCTACTCAAGGAGCAGTTCTTC. Its protein product is CASSQTGTALLKEQFF.

The chain employs TRBV6-5 and TRBJ1-2; D is unclear. The germline gives CDR1 MNHEY, CDR2 SVGAGI. Between the trimmed V and J ends, which lost 2 bases and 7 bases, there was a span of 11 bases. The CDR3 totals 13 residues. CDR3 coding DNA: TGTGCCAGCAGTTACGGACCCCGGGGTGGCTACACCTTC. Its protein is CASSYGPRGGYTF.

In this sample, this clone turned up a few times. The chain is built from TRBV6-1 and TRBJ1-2; tentative D call: TRBD1 (5 bases). The V end lost 2 bases, the J end lost 3 bases, and 13 bases lay between the germline ends. The CDR3 is made up of 15 amino acids. CDR1 and CDR2 from the germline V gene are MNHNS and SASEGT. This chain's CDR3 is CASSEKGVIYYGYTF. The CDR3 coding sequence is TGTGCCAGCAGTGAAAAAGGGGTCATCTACTATGGCTACACCTTC.

The chain combines TRBV5-1 with TRBJ1-4; D may be TRBD1 (5 bases). This CDR3 comprises 13 residues. V lost 2 bases and J 6 bases, leaving 8 bases between the germline ends. Germline V gene lookup returns CDR1 SGHRS and CDR2 YFSETQ. CDR3 coding DNA: TGCGCCAGCAGCTTTGACAGCCATGAAAAACTGTTTTTT. Translation gives CASSFDSHEKLFF.